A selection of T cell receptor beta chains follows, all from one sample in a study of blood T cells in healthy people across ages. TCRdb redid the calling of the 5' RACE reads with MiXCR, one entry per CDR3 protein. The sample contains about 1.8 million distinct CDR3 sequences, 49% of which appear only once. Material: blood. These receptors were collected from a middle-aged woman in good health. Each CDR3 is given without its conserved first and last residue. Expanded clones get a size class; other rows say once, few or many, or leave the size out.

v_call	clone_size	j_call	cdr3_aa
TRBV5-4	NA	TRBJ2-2	ASNPDRNTGELF
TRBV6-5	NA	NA	ASSYGTNLAEQY
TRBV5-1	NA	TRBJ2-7	ASSLVPLGEGEQY
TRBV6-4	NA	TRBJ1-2	ASRPTQGAYGYT
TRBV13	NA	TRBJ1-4	ASSLGTQLQGGEKLF
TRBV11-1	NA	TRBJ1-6	ASSRRGENSPLH
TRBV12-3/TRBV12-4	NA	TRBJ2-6	ASRDIYRGRSGANVLT
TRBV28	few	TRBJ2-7	ASSIGGTGTHEQY
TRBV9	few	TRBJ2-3	ASSGGTGGYTDTQY
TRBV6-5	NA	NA	ASKEEGYEQY
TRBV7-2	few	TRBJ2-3	ASSSPKGTDTQY
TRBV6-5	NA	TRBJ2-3	ASSYSIAQYEDTRY
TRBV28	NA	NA	ASGSGGLYEQY
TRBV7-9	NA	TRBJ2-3	ASSRTQPTQY
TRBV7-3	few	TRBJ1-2	ASSSYARGSNYGYT
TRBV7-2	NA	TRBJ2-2	ASSLPPGGTGELF
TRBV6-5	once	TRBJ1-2	ASSYARGSYGYT
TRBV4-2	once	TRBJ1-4	ASSLPQGGAVYEKLF
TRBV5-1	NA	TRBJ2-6	ASSLGQFTGANVLT
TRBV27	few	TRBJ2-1	ASSFSGHSPNEQF
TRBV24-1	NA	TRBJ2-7	ATSEGVGSSSYEQY
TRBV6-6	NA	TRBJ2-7	ASSYVGTGLYEQY
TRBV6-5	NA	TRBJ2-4	ASSYSTPRGSKNIQY
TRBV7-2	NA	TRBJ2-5	ASSLRLAAQETQY
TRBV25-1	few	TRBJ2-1	ATDQTGGLYNEQF
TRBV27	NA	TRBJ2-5	ASKGLAGGWETQY
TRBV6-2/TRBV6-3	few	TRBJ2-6	ASSFSTGANVLT
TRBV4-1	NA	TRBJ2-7	ASSPSFSYEQY
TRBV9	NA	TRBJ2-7	ASSVSASGSYEQY
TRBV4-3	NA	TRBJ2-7	ASSQDAGTETYEQY
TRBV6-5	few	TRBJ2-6	ASGWDSGANVLT
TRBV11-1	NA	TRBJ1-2	ASSLALLPDRPYGYT
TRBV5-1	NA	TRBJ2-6	ASRREGVGANVLT
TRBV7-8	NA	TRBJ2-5	ASSSDRGSSQY
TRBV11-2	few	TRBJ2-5	ASSLPGSRGETQY
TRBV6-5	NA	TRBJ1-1	ASSYEDSSGTEAF
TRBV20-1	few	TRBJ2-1	SARDDRGRGDEQF
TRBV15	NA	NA	VTSRDPSAMSYEQY
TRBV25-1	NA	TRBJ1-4	ASSESGVANEKLF
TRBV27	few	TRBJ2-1	ASSLSASQGTTYNEQF
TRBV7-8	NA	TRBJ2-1	ASSIGGGGNEQF
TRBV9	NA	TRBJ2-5	ASSVGLAVRETQY
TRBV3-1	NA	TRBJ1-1	ASSQLTGTEAF
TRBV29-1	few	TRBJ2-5	SVSSGGALGETQY
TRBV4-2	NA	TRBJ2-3	ASSQDLTAGGNADTQY
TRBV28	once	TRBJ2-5	ASSFQTSGVTQY
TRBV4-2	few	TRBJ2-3	ASSREAKGGTDTQY
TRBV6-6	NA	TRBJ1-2	ASSSRGTGLGGYT
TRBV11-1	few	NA	ASSLRPRAYEQY
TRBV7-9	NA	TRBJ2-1	ASLLTGNYNEQF
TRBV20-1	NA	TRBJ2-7	SARTILQLDSYEQY